What follows is one T cell receptor (beta chain) and its context. Only a few counts were recorded for this clonotype. Its recognized antigen is unknown. Per-nucleotide qualities are absent, and no much larger clonotype sits a single base away. Ficoll-Paque density gradient centrifugation was the method used to isolate PBMCs. The sample originates from a study of T-cell memory formation after mild COVID-19 (dated by TCRdb to 2020 to 2022). General notes on the study: Most TCR sequence clusters were specific to one of the two donors. The cohort comprised two young, previously healthy adult volunteers, one female and one male. Longitudinal TCRalpha and TCRbeta repertoire sequencing tracked T-cell clones expanding and contracting after mild COVID-19 in a couple of donors. Study-wide conclusions, independent of this receptor: SARS-CoV-2 specificity of the second-wave clones peaking on day 37 was not confirmed. The study covered only a couple of mild cases, and larger cohorts including severe cases with pre-infection samples were considered necessary. Clones contracting from day 15 to 85 had balanced CD4/CD8 phenotypes, while a second wave expanding from day 15 to 37 was biased towards CD4+. Some responding clones were found in pre-infection memory, which suggests that pre-existing cross-reactive memory T cells took part in the SARS-CoV-2 response. Contracting CD4+ clones were located mainly in the CM and EM memory subsets, whereas CD8+ clones were found to be enriched in EMRA.

Sequencing was carried out with an Illumina NovaSeq 6000. cDNA libraries for TCRalpha and TCRbeta were prepared by 5'RACE using constant-segment primers, with sample barcodes and unique molecular identifiers added. Trizol reagent was used to extract RNA from every sample. Library amplification was performed in two PCR steps, and a second sample barcode and Illumina TruSeq adapters were introduced in the second step. Sequencing of the libraries was done on an Illumina NovaSeq, producing 2 x 150 bp paired-end reads. The original pipeline was this. Demultiplexing of reads and collapsing into UMI-guided consensus sequences were performed with migec v1.2.7. Using mixcr v2.1.11, the UMI consensuses were aligned to TRA and TRB V and J templates and assembled into clonotypes. Clonotypes were classified as expanded or contracted when called significant by both edgeR and NoisET, with noise models trained on biological replicates. For edgeR calls, the cutoffs were a false discovery rate-adjusted p below 0.01 and a log2 fold-change threshold of 1. As an exploratory analysis of dynamics, PCA with hierarchical clustering was applied to max-normalized trajectories of the 1000 most abundant clonotypes. Separately sequenced CD4+ and CD8+ repertoires were used to assign the CD4 or CD8 phenotype of responding clones. TCRdb applied fastp at Q25 and MiXCR to the public reads, then kept only in-frame beta chains. Each CDR3 protein gets just one entry, which takes the most common genes and DNA from the rows behind it. The V and J calls were not made by the authors but by TCRdb's processing. The sample data list about 360,000 distinct CDR3 sequences, and 13% to 15% of these were observed just once. Of the sample, 22% is held by the ten largest clones.

The junction carries 9 bases between V and J, which are trimmed by 2 bases and 7 bases respectively. CDR1 and CDR2, per the germline V gene, are MGHRA and YSYEKL. The CDR3 numbers 14 residues from cysteine through phenylalanine. The retained sequence is limited to the CDR3, 42 bases, with the frame set at the first base. Material for sequencing was PBMCs or a T cell subset sorted from them (not recorded which). The sequence was obtained from a man aged 18-30 years who had mild COVID-19 (a few samples of this study predate the infection). The sample titles of this study are shuffled in the database, so cell type and time point are left out; the donor was told from shared clones. The rearrangement combines TRBV4-1 with TRBJ2-6; no D segment can be confidently identified. CDR3 loop: CASSQYWGANVLTF. The sequence in DNA is TGCGCCAGCAGCCAATATTGGGGAGCCAACGTCCTGACTTTC.